The clone carrying this T cell receptor beta chain was counted a few times. What it recognizes is unknown. Germline V gene sequence: CDR1 SEHNR, CDR2 FQNEAQ (reference sequence). The CDR3 has 17 residues. Trimming took 5 bases from V and 1 from J, leaving 18 bases between them. The sample belongs to a study of beta chain features in type 1 diabetes. Study-level points and caveats: All four CD4+ subsets of Type 1 diabetes patients contained TCRB CDR3s that were moderately but significantly shorter.

The entirety of the isolated RNA underwent reverse transcription, so expressed TCRB transcripts were sequenced. Data came from immunoSEQ multiplex PCR; TCRdb stores just in-frame clones and leaves some out. The sample lists roughly 220,000 clones, more than 15% occurring once. The TCR was taken from a man in his thirties or forties with type 1 diabetes. The specimen sequenced was naive CD4+ T cells from blood. This sequence joins TRBV7-9 and TRBJ2-1; either TRBD1 or TRBD2 may fit D (5 bases each). The CDR3 DNA sequence: TGTGCCAGCAGCCCCTTCCGGGGCGCCGGATCCTACAATGAGCAGTTCTTC. It specifies CASSPFRGAGSYNEQFF.